These 3 T cell receptor beta chains were all obtained from the same sample, sequenced in a study of T cells in Graves' hyperthyroidism and ophthalmopathy (dated by TCRdb to between 2018 and 2021). Library generation was performed with multiplex PCR. Sequenced on an Illumina HiSeq 2000. Amplification of TCR beta CDR3 regions was carried out from RNA transcripts. A first-round RT-PCR of the TCR CDR3 used the HTBI primer set with the Qiagen OneStep RT-PCR kit. TCRdb handled the public reads itself, with Q25 trimming in fastp and clone calling in MiXCR, and kept productive beta chains. Identical CDR3 protein sequences are pooled into one entry, listed with their most common genes and DNA. The table for this sample lists about 600,000 distinct CDR3 sequences; more than 15% of them were counted only once. The ten largest clones take up 2.5% to 4% of the sample. Sequencing was performed on blood. All receptors come from a woman aged 40-49 years with Graves' ophthalmopathy.

This clonotype was seen repeatedly, ten times or more. V usage is TRBV12-3 or TRBV12-4 and J usage is TRBJ2-2; no definite D call. The CDR3 covers 14 residues. V dropped 6 bases and J dropped 5 bases, with 13 bases sitting between them. The CDR3 loop reads CASSPLARTGELFF. Written as DNA, the CDR3 is TGTGCCAGCAGCCCCTTAGCTCGTACCGGGGAGCTGTTTTTT.

The V call is TRBV15, the J call TRBJ2-5; D is possibly TRBD1 or TRBD2 (5 bases each). Germline V gene lookup returns CDR1 LNHNV and CDR2 YYDKDF (reference sequence). This CDR3 is 17 amino acids long. The ends were cut back, 5 bases at V and 1 base at J, with 20 bases in the middle. The DNA of the CDR3 is TGTGCCACCAGCTTTAAATCAGGGACGGCAGGCCAAGAGACCCAGTACTTC. Its protein is CATSFKSGTAGQETQYF.

This clonotype showed up just once. The V gene is TRBV19, the J gene TRBJ1-5; D may be TRBD1 (5 bases). Deletions cut 1 base from V and 4 bases from J, with 8 bases between. Germline V CDR1 and CDR2: LNHDA, SQIVND (reference sequence). The CDR3 runs to 14 residues. CDR3 nucleotides: TGTGCCAGTAGTATAGTGGACAAAAATCAGCCCCAGCATTTT. Translated: CASSIVDKNQPQHF. Drawing the rest from reference TRBV19 and TRBJ1-5, the complete variable domain is DGGITQSPKYLFRKEGQNVTLSCEQNLNHDAMYWYRQDPGQGLRLIYYSQIVNDFQKGDIAEGYSVSREKKESFPLTVTSAQKNPTAFYLCASSIVDKNQPQHFGDGTRLSIL.